The subject of this entry is one T cell receptor beta chain. The data stem from a study of OX40 agonist ivuxolimab in advanced cancers. Study-wide background: Head and neck, renal cell, melanoma or hepatocellular carcinoma were the cancers that dose-escalation patients had.

The germline V gene encodes CDR1 DFQATT and CDR2 SNEGSKA (reference sequence). The CDR3 sequence is 10 residues long. V gave up 5 bases and J gave up 3 bases, with 5 bases separating them. The method was immunoSEQ multiplex PCR; TCRdb's version includes in-frame clones alone and lacks a portion of them. The sample shows about 64,000 clones, under 90% of them seen only once. The input for sequencing was CD4+ or CD8+ T cells sorted from blood, taken in a trial of the OX40 agonist ivuxolimab. This receptor was obtained from an adult with an advanced solid tumor such as melanoma, head and neck, liver or kidney cancer. V usage is TRBV20-1 and J usage is TRBJ2-7; D unclear. As DNA, the CDR3 is TGCAGTGCTCTGGACTACGAGCAGTACTTC. Encoded protein: CSALDYEQYF.